One and the same sample provided the 14 T cell receptor beta chains below, sequenced in a study of shared clonotypes between healthy human individuals. Sequenced by immunoSEQ multiplex PCR; TCRdb stores in-frame clones only, minus some. The table lists roughly 2.6 million clones, more than 90% of them singletons, with over 0.12% in the top ten. Sequencing was performed on naive CD4+ T cells sorted from blood. Subset: CD45RA+ positively selected. The receptors derive from a man younger than 35 in good health.

CDR3 DNA sequence: TGTGCCAGCAGCGGAGGGAGTGAAGCTTTCTTT. Protein: CASSGGSEAFF. The chain carries TRBV2 and TRBJ1-1, with D uncertain. Germline V CDR1 and CDR2: SNHLY, FYNNEI. V lost 6 bases, J lost 7 bases, and 9 bases lay in between. This CDR3 comprises 11 residues.

The V gene is TRBV7-8, the J gene TRBJ1-5; TRBD1 might be the D (6 bases). Deletions cut 8 bases from V and 2 bases from J, with 19 bases between. From germline, CDR1 is SGHVS and CDR2 FQNEAQ. This CDR3 has 16 residues. The chain's CDR3 is CASGGGAGIGNQPQHF. In DNA form, the CDR3 reads TGTGCCAGCGGTGGGGGGGCCGGAATAGGCAATCAGCCCCAGCATTTT. Based on the CDR3 plus reference TRBV7-8 and TRBJ1-5, the full variable domain is GAGVSQSPRYKVAKRGQDVALRCDPISGHVSLFWYQQALGQGPEFLTYFQNEAQLDKSGLPSDRFFAERPEGSVSTLKIQRTQQEDSAVYLCASGGGAGIGNQPQHFGDGTRLSIL.

Details on this clone: Other DNA sequences in the same sample also yield this CDR3. The rearrangement joins TRBV15 to TRBJ2-2; D ambiguous. The CDR3 length is 12 residues. The V end was cut by 0 bases, the J end by 5 bases, with 1 base between. Germline assignment: CDR1 LNHNV and CDR2 YYDKDF (reference sequence). CDR3 residues: CATSRDTGELFF. Written as DNA, the CDR3 is TGTGCCACCAGCAGAGATACCGGGGAGCTGTTTTTT.

The rearrangement uses TRBV6-5 and TRBJ1-2; 9 bases line up with TRBD1. The CDR3 length is 15 residues. CDR1 is MNHEY and CDR2 is SVGAGI in the germline V gene. With V trimmed by 6 bases and J by 7 bases, 12 bases remained unmatched. CDR3 sequence (DNA): TGTGCCAGCAGAGGTTTTCCGGGACAGGGATTTGGCTACACCTTC. Translating it yields CASRGFPGQGFGYTF.

Notes on this clone: This CDR3 is also generated by other DNA sequences in the sample. V and J are TRBV5-1 and TRBJ1-2; a possible D gene is TRBD1 (6 bases). V was cut by 0 bases and J by 5 bases, with 11 bases left in between. Germline CDR1 reads SGHRS; CDR2 reads YFSETQ. The CDR3 sequence is 14 residues long. The CDR3 DNA sequence: TGCGCCAGCAGCTTGGGTCAGGGGCCATATGGCTACACCTTC. Its translation: CASSLGQGPYGYTF.

The chain is built from TRBV28 and TRBJ2-1; 8 bases are a match to TRBD1. This CDR3 contains 16 residues. After removal of 4 bases from V and 7 bases from J, the junction contained 12 bases not matched to a gene. Germline CDR1 is MDHEN and CDR2 is SYDVKM. The CDR3 DNA is TGTGCCAGCAGTTCCCCCCAAAACGACAGGGGTAATGAGCAGTTCTTC. This gives the protein CASSSPQNDRGNEQFF.

This clone has only one observation. The chain recombines TRBV11-2 with TRBJ1-3; a weak D match, TRBD1 (5 bases). Trimming shortened V by 5 bases and J by 0 bases, and 14 bases separated the two germline ends. The CDR3 has 16 amino acids. Germline CDR1 reads SGHAT; CDR2 reads FQNNGV. Here the CDR3 DNA reads TGTGCCAGCAGCCGCCGACAGTGGAGCTCTGGAAACACCATATATTTT. Residues: CASSRRQWSSGNTIYF.

As for this clone: This specimen includes other DNA sequences encoding the same CDR3. This chain uses TRBV18 with TRBJ1-1; D is uncertain. Germline V CDR1 and CDR2: KGHSH, LQKENI. The CDR3 is 15 residues long. Trimming left V 0 bases short and J 0 bases short, with 8 bases between. CDR3 region: CASSPPAGVNTEAFF. The CDR3 DNA sequence: TGTGCCAGCTCACCACCGGCCGGGGTGAACACTGAAGCTTTCTTT.

J is TRBJ1-1 and V is TRBV5-6; TRBD1 matches at 9 bases. With 4 bases clipped from V and 2 bases from J, the junction kept 6 bases outside the gene matches. The germline CDR1 and CDR2 sequences are SGHDT and YYEEEE. This CDR3 is built from 15 residues. CDR3 in DNA: TGTGCCAGCAGCCACGGGACAGGGTATAACACTGAAGCTTTCTTT. It translates to CASSHGTGYNTEAFF.

This chain links TRBV5-1 with TRBJ2-7, with 9 bases fitting TRBD1. This CDR3 region has 16 residues. V dropped 4 bases and J dropped 5; count of bases not matched to a gene: 13. Germline CDR1 and CDR2: SGHRS and YFSETQ. CDR3 in amino acids: CASSVLMGQGFNEQYF. CDR3 nucleotides: TGCGCCAGCAGCGTACTTATGGGACAGGGATTTAACGAGCAGTACTTC.

The rearrangement uses TRBV5-4 and TRBJ1-3; the match to TRBD1 covers 10 bases. This CDR3 spans 17 amino acids. Germline V gene sequence: CDR1 SGHNT, CDR2 YYREEE (reference sequence). Unmatched junction bases numbered 7, after V lost 4 bases and J lost 0 bases. The CDR3, as DNA: TGTGCCAGCAGCGGGATCGGGACAGGGGTCTCTGGAAACACCATATATTTT. Encoded protein: CASSGIGTGVSGNTIYF.

This clone was found once. This chain uses TRBV14 with TRBJ2-3, with TRBD1 identical over 7 bases. CDR1 and CDR2 (germline): SGHDN, FVKESK. The CDR3 contains 16 residues. The trim removed 4 bases at V and 2 bases at J, leaving 9 bases unmatched. Written as DNA, the CDR3 is TGTGCCAGCAGCCGCCAGGGGGACGGATTCACAGATACGCAGTATTTT. Translating it yields CASSRQGDGFTDTQYF. Combining the CDR3 with reference TRBV14 and TRBJ2-3 gives the whole variable domain EAGVTQFPSHSVIEKGQTVTLRCDPISGHDNLYWYRRVMGKEIKFLLHFVKESKQDESGMPNNRFLAERTGGTYSTLKVQPAELEDSGVYFCASSRQGDGFTDTQYFGPGTRLTVL.

V gene TRBV6-5 combines with J gene TRBJ2-3, with 9 bases matching TRBD2. CDR3 size: 15 residues. Trimming at V came to 6 bases and at J to 1 base, leaving 5 bases not matched to a gene. Germline loops: CDR1 MNHEY, CDR2 SVGAGI. CDR3 sequence: CASSPSGEGTDTQYF. The CDR3 bases are TGTGCCAGCAGCCCTAGCGGGGAGGGCACAGATACGCAGTATTTT.

The V gene is TRBV11-3, the J gene TRBJ2-5; D is possibly TRBD2 (7 bases). The germline gives CDR1 SGHNT, CDR2 YENEEA. Trimming took 5 bases from V and 5 from J, leaving 15 bases between them. This CDR3 comprises 14 residues. CDR3 coding DNA: TGTGCCAGCAGCCTGACCCGGGGGGCGGAGACCCAGTACTTC. This sequence encodes CASSLTRGAETQYF.